Presented here are 6 T cell receptor beta chains from one specimen sequenced in a study of shared T cell receptors in the human thymus (dated by TCRdb to 2020 to 2023). To prepare the library, the immunoSEQ multiplex PCR assay was applied. Imported from immuneACCESS, the table was reduced by TCRdb to in-frame sequences with V and J called. These copies leave out some clones; in studies compared against another copy, an unresolved V gene accounts for under half, and the cause of the remainder is not known. This sample is represented by about 660,000 clones; approximately 89% of them were singletons. Of the sample, 0.0094% falls within the top ten clones. This same sample was also part of a study on human thymus T cells.

The sequenced sample consisted of thymocytes. These receptors all come from a boy under two years old with a congenital heart defect. Donor details come from another sample of the same person, matched by shared clones.

This chain joins TRBV5-1 and TRBJ2-7, with D unclear. V shed 4 bases and J shed 9 bases, with 14 bases lying between them. The CDR3 loop spans 12 amino acids. Germline CDR1 is SGHRS and CDR2 is YFSETQ. As DNA, the CDR3 is TGCGCCAGCAGCCTAGAAGAAAATTCGCAGTACTTC. Encoded protein: CASSLEENSQYF.

This chain connects TRBV11-2 to TRBJ2-1; TRBD2 is a possible D gene (5 bases). The CDR3 is made up of 16 amino acids. V dropped 3 bases and J dropped 7 bases, with 19 bases sitting between them. The germline gives CDR1 SGHAT, CDR2 FQNNGV. CDR3 protein: CASSLGWWEKTNEQFF. CDR3 DNA sequence: TGTGCCAGCAGCTTGGGTTGGTGGGAGAAGACAAATGAGCAGTTCTTC.

This chain joins TRBV25-1 and TRBJ2-5, with 8 bases matching TRBD1. The CDR3 spans 14 residues. Germline loops: CDR1 MGHDK, CDR2 SYGVNS. V was clipped by 6 bases and J by 1 base; unmatched bases: 4. The CDR3 region is CASRNRGSQETQYF. The CDR3 DNA reads as TGTGCCAGCAGGAACAGGGGGTCCCAAGAGACCCAGTACTTC.

V is TRBV5-1 and J is TRBJ2-7, with TRBD1 matching over 10 bases. Trimming cost V 0 bases and J 5 bases; bases outside gene matches: 11. The CDR3 sequence is 17 residues long. From germline, CDR1 is SGHRS and CDR2 YFSETQ. This CDR3 is CASSLELNDRGLDEQYF. The DNA for the CDR3 is TGCGCCAGCAGCTTGGAACTAAATGACAGGGGGCTCGACGAGCAGTACTTC.

V is TRBV29-1 and J is TRBJ2-1; D perhaps matches TRBD1 (6 bases). Germline V CDR1 and CDR2: SQVTM, ANQGSEA. V was shortened by 1 base and J by 4 bases, with 11 bases between the two germline ends. The CDR3 sequence is 14 residues long. CDR3 amino acids: CSVEGGRPYNEQFF. For the CDR3, the DNA is TGCAGCGTTGAAGGGGGGCGACCATACAATGAGCAGTTCTTC.

This sequence joins TRBV6-5 and TRBJ1-1; possibly TRBD1 for D (6 bases). Germline lookup yields CDR1 MNHEY and CDR2 SVGAGI. The CDR3 is 13 residues long. V shed 6 bases and J shed 2 bases, with 10 bases lying between them. CDR3 nucleotides: TGTGCCAGCAGGTTACAGGGAAACACTGAAGCTTTCTTT. Its protein product is CASRLQGNTEAFF.